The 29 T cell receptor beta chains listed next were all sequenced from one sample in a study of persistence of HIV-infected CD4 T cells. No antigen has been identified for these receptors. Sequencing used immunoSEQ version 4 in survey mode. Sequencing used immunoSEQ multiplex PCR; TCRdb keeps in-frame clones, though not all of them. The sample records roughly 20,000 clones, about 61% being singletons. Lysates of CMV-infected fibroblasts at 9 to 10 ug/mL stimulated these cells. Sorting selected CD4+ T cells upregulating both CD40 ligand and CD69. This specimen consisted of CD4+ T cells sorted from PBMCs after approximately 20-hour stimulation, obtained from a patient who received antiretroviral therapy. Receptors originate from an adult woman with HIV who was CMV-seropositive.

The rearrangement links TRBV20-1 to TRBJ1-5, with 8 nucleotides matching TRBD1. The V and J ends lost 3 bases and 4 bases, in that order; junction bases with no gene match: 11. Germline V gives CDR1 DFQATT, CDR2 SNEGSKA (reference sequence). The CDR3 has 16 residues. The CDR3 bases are TGCAGTGCTAGTCTCAGGGGGCGTGTGAGAAATCAGCCCCAGCATTTT. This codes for CSASLRGRVRNQPQHF.

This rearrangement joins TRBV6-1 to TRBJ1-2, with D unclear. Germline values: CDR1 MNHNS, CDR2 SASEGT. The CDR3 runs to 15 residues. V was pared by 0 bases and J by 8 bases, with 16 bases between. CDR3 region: CASSEAHGSPEGYTF. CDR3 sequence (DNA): TGTGCCAGCAGTGAAGCGCACGGATCCCCTGAGGGCTACACCTTC.

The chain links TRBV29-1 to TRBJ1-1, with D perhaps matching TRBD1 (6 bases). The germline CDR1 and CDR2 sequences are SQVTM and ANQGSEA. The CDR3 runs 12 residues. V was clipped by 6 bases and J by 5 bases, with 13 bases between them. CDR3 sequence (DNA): TGCAGCGTCCTGGACAGAGGGACTGAAGCTTTCTTT. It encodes CSVLDRGTEAFF.

In nucleotides, the CDR3 is TGTGCCAGCAGTGAAGCGGCTAGCGGGGGGATGGAGACCCAGTACTTC. Translated, it gives CASSEAASGGMETQYF. The chain links TRBV6-1 to TRBJ2-5; TRBD2 matches at 11 bases. Trimming took 0 bases from V and 5 from J; bases not matched to a gene: 5. The CDR3 loop spans 16 amino acids. CDR1 and CDR2 from the germline V gene are MNHNS and SASEGT.

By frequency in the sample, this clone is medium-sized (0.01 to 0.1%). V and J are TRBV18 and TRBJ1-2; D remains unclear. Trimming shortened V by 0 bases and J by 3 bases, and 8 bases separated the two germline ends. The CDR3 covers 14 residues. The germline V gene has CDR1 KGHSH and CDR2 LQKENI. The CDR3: CASSPPQEDYGYTF. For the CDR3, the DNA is TGTGCCAGCTCACCACCGCAGGAAGACTATGGCTACACCTTC. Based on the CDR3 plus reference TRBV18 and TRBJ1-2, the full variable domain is NAGVMQNPRHLVRRRGQEARLRCSPMKGHSHVYWYRQLPEEGLKFMVYLQKENIIDESGMPKERFSAEFPKEGPSILRIQQVVRGDSAAYFCASSPPQEDYGYTFGSGTRLTVV.

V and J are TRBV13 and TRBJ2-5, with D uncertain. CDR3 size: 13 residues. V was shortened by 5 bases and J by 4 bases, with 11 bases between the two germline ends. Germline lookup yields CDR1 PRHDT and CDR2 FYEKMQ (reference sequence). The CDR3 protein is CASSPAHGETQYF. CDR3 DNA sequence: TGTGCCAGCAGCCCAGCCCACGGAGAGACCCAGTACTTC.

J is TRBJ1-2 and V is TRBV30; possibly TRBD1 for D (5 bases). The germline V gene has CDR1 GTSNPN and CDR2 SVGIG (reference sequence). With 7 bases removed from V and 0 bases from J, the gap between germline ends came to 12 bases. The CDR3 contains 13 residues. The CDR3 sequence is CASRDSTNYGYTF. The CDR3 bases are TGTGCCTCCCGGGACTCCACTAACTATGGCTACACCTTC.

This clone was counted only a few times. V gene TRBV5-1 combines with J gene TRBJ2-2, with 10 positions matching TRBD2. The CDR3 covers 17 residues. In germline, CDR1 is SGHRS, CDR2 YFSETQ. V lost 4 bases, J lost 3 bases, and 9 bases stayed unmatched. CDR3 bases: TGCGCCAGCAGCCCACTGTTAGCGGGGGGTGACACCGGGGAGCTGTTTTTT. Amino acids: CASSPLLAGGDTGELFF. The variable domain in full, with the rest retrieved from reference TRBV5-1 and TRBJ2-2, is KAGVTQTPRYLIKTRGQQVTLSCSPISGHRSVSWYQQTPGQGLQFLFEYFSETQRNKGNFPGRFSGRQFSNSRSEMNVSTLELGDSALYLCASSPLLAGGDTGELFFGEGSRLTVL.

Written as DNA, the CDR3 is TGTGCCAGCAGAAACGACAGGGTGAACACCGGGGAGCTGTTTTTT. Its protein is CASRNDRVNTGELFF. The chain is built from TRBV7-8 and TRBJ2-2; 7 nucleotides line up with TRBD1. In germline, CDR1 is SGHVS, CDR2 FQNEAQ. The CDR3 consists of 15 residues. V dropped 6 bases and J dropped 1; count of bases not matched to a gene: 5.

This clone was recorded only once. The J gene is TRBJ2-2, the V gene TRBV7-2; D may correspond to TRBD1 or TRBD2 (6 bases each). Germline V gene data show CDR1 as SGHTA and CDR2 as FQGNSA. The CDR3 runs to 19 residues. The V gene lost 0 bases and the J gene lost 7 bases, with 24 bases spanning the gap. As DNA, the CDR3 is TGTGCCAGCAGCTTAGCGAGGCCGCGTGGGGGGCTGGGGATCGGGGAGCTGTTTTTT. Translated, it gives CASSLARPRGGLGIGELFF.

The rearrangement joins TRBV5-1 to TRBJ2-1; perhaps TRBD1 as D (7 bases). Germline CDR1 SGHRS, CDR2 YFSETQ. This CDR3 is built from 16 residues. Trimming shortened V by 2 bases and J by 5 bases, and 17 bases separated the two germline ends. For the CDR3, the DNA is TGCGCCAGCAGCTTCGTTCAAGGGGGCGGGAACAATGAGCAGTTCTTC. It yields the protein CASSFVQGGGNNEQFF.

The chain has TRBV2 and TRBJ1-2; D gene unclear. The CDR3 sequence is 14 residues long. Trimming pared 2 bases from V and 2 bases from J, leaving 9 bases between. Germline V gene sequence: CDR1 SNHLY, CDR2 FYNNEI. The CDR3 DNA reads TGTGCCAGCAGTGAAAGTATTGGCAACTATGGCTACACCTTC. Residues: CASSESIGNYGYTF.

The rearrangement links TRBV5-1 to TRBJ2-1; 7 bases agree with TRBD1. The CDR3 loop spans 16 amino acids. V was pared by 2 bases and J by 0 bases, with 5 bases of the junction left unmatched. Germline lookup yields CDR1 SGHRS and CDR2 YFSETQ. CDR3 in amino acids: CASSFLQGSSYNEQFF. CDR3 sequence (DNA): TGCGCCAGCAGCTTCCTACAGGGGAGCTCCTACAATGAGCAGTTCTTC.

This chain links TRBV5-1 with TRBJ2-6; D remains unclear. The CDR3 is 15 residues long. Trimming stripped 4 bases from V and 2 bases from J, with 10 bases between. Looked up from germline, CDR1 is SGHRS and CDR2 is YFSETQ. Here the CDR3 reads CASSPLSPGANVLTF. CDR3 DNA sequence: TGCGCCAGCAGCCCGCTTTCCCCTGGGGCCAACGTCCTGACTTTC. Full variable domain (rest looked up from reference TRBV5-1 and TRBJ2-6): KAGVTQTPRYLIKTRGQQVTLSCSPISGHRSVSWYQQTPGQGLQFLFEYFSETQRNKGNFPGRFSGRQFSNSRSEMNVSTLELGDSALYLCASSPLSPGANVLTFGAGSRLTVL.

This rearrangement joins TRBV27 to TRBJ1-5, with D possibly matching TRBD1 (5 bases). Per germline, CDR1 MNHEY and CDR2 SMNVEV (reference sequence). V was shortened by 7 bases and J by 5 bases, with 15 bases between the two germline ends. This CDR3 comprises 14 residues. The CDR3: CASTPGGRDQPQHF. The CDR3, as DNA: TGTGCCAGCACCCCCGGGGGGAGAGATCAGCCCCAGCATTTT.

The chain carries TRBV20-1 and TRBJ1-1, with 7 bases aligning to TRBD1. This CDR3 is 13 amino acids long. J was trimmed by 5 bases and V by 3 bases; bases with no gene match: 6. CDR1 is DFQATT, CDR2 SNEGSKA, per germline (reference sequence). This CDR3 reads CSASATGDTEAFF. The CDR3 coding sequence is TGCAGTGCTAGTGCCACAGGGGATACTGAAGCTTTCTTT.

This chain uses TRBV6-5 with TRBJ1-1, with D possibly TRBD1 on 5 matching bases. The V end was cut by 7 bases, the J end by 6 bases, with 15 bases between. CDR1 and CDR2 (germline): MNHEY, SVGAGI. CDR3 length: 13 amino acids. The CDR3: CASTSQARPEAFF. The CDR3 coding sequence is TGTGCCAGCACCTCACAGGCGAGGCCTGAAGCTTTCTTT.

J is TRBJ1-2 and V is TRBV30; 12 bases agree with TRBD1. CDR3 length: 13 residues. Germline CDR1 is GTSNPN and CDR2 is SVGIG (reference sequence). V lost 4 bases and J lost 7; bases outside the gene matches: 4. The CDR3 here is CAWTGTGGVGYTF. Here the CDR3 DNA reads TGTGCCTGGACAGGGACAGGGGGCGTTGGCTACACCTTC.

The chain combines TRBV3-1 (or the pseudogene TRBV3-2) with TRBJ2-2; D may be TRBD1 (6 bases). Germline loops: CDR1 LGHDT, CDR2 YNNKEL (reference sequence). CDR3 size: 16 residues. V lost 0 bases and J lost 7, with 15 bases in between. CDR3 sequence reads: CASSQDPAGAGGELFF. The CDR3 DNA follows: TGTGCCAGCAGCCAAGATCCCGCAGGGGCGGGCGGGGAGCTGTTTTTT.

Here the CDR3 DNA reads TGTGCCAGCGCGGGTGCGGGCACTGAAGCTTTCTTT. It translates to CASAGAGTEAFF. The V call is TRBV21-1, the J call TRBJ1-1. TRBV21-1 is a pseudogene segment. This CDR3 spans 12 amino acids.

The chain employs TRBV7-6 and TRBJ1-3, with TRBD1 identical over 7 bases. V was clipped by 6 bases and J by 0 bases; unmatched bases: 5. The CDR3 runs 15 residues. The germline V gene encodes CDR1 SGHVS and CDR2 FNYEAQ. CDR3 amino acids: CASSRTGVSGNTIYF. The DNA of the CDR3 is TGTGCCAGCAGTCGCACAGGGGTCTCTGGAAACACCATATATTTT.

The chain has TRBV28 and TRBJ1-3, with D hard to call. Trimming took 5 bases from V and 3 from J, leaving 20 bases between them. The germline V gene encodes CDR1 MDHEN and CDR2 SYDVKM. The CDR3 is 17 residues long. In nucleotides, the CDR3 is TGTGCCAGCAGTCCTCCCGGGAGGCCGCTAATTGGAAACACCATATATTTT. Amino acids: CASSPPGRPLIGNTIYF.

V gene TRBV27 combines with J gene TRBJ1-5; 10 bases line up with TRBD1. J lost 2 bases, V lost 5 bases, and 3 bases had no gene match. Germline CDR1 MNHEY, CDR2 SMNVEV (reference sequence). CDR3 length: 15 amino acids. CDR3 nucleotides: TGTGCCAGCAGTACCGGGACAGGGGGCAATCAGCCCCAGCATTTT. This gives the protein CASSTGTGGNQPQHF.

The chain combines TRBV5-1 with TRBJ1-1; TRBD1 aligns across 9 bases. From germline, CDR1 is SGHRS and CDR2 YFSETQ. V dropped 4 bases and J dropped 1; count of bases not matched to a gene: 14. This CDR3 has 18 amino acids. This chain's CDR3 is CASSVAPGTGRSNTEAFF. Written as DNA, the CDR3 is TGCGCCAGCAGCGTTGCACCCGGGACAGGGCGGTCGAACACTGAAGCTTTCTTT.

The CDR3 loop reads CATSDTPGRGNTEAFF. The CDR3 DNA reads as TGTGCCACCAGTGACACGCCTGGGCGAGGGAACACTGAAGCTTTCTTT. The chain uses TRBV24-1 and TRBJ1-1; D remains unclear. The CDR3 totals 16 residues. Between the trimmed V and J ends, which lost 4 bases and 1 base, there was a span of 15 bases. CDR1 KGHDR and CDR2 SFDVKD come from the germline V gene.

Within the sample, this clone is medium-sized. CDR3 nucleotide sequence: TGCGCCAGCAGCTTGGATCTAGTTCCCTCGTACGAGCAGTACGTC. Translated: CASSLDLVPSYEQYV. The chain has TRBV5-1 and TRBJ2-7, with D unresolved. The germline V gene encodes CDR1 SGHRS and CDR2 YFSETQ. The V and J ends lost 0 bases and 4 bases respectively, with 14 bases between them. The CDR3 covers 15 residues.

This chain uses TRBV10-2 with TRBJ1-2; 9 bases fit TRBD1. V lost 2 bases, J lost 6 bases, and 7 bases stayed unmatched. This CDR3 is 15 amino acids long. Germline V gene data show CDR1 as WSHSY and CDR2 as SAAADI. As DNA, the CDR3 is TGCGCCAGCAGTGAGACGCGGACAGGGGTAAATGGCTACACCTTC. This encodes CASSETRTGVNGYTF.

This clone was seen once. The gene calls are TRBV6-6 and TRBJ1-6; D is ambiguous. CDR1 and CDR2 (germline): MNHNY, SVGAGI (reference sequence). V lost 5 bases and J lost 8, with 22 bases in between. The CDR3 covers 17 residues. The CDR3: CASSRTTFGSIDSPLHF. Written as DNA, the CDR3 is TGTGCCAGCAGTCGTACCACATTCGGATCGATTGATTCACCCCTCCACTTT.

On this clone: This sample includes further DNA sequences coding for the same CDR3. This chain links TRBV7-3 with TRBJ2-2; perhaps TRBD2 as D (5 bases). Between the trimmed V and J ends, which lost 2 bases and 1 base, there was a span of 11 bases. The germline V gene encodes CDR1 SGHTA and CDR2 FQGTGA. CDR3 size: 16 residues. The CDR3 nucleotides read TGTGCCAGCAGCTTAGTCCCCAGCGGGAACACCGGGGAGCTGTTTTTT. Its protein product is CASSLVPSGNTGELFF.